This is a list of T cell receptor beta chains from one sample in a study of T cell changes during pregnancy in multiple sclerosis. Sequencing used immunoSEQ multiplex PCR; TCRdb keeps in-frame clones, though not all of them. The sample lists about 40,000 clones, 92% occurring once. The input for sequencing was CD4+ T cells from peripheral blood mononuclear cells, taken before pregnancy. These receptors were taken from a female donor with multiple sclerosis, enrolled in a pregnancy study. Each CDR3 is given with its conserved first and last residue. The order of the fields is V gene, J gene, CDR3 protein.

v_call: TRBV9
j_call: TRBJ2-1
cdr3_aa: CASSVGRGGFNEQFF

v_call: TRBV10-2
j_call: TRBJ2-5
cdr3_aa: CASSRQGTETQYF

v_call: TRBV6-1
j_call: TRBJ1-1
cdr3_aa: CASAGTSTLNTEAFF

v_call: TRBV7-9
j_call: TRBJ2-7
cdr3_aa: CASSLAVGAGAVEQYF

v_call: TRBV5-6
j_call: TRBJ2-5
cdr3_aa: CASSLAGVGETQYF

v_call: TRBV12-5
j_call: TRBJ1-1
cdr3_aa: CASGLVLGTLNTEAFF

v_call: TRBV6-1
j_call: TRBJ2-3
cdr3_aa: CASSALAGGADTQYF

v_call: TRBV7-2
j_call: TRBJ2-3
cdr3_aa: CASSWRLAGGPDTQYF

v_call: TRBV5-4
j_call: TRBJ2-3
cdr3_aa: CASSLGGDSTDTQYF

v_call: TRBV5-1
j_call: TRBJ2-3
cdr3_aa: CASSGPTDTQYF

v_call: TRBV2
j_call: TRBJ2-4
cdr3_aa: CASRGTGKNIQYF

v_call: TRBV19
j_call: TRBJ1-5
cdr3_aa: CASSQGRYQPQHF

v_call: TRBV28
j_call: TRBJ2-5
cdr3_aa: CASSPSGTGGFYETQYF

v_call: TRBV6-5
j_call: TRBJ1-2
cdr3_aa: CASSYSQGRGYGYTF

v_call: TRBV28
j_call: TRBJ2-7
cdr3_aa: CASSLVGPSSYEQYF

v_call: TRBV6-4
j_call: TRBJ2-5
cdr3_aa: CASSDWNRQETQYF

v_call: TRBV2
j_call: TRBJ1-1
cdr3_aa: CASRRRSTGNLGNTEAFF

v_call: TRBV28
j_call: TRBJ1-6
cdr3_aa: CASNYKNSPLHF

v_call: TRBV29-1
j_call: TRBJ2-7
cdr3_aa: CSVWDTGGSYEQYF

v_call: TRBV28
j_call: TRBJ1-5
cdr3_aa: CASSSSQARRNQPQHF

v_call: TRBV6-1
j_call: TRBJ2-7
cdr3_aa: CASSDKLAAYEQYF

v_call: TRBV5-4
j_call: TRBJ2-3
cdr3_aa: CASSLVGSTDTQYF

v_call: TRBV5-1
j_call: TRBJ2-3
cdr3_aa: CASSAAVTDTQYF

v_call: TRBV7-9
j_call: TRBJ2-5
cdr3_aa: CASSPVAGVGQETQYF

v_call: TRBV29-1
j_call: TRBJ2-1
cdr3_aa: CSVFDNEQFF

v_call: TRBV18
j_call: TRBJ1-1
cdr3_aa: CASSPRSQGGNTEAFF

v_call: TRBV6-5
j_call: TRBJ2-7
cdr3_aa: CASKAGVNAEQYF

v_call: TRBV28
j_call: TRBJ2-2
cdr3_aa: CASIRTGSGELFF

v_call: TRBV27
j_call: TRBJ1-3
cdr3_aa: CASSSGNTIYF

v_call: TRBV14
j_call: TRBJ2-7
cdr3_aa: CASSPPRTIFPYEQYF

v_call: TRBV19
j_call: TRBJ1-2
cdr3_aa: CASRGATNYGYTF

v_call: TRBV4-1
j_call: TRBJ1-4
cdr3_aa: CASSQEGSGNYEKLFF

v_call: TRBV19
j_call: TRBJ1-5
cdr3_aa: CASSTQGNQPQHF

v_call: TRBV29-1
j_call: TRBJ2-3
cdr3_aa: CSVPQRDTDTQYF

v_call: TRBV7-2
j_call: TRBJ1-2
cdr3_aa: CASSLDRVYGYTF

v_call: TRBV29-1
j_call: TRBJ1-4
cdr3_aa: CSVGVGGEYEKLFF

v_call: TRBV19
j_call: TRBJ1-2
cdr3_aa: CASSIPGMDGYTF

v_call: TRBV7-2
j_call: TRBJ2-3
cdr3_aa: CASSFESTDTQYF

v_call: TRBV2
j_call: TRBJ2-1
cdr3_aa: CASSLGLAGVVRQFF

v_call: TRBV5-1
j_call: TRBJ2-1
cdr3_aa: CASSLWAVGPDIAGGPYNEQFF

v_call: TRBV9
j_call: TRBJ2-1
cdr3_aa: CASGASGSYNEQFF

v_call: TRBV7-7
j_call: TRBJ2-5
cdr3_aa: CASSLTSGRVETQYF

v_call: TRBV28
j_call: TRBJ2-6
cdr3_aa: CASSRAGGEGSGANVLTF

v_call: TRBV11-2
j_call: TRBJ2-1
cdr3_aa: CASSSPSVHNEQFF